One and the same sample provided the 26 T cell receptor beta chains below, sequenced in a study of shared clonotypes between healthy human individuals. The protocol was immunoSEQ multiplex PCR, while the TCRdb copy is restricted to in-frame clones and leaves out a portion. Found here are over 400,000 clones, approximately 82% of them singletons; the top ten hold about 11%. Specimen: PBMCs. The receptors were gathered from a woman in her thirties or forties in good health. Some clones in this sample may be carry-over from other donors' samples.

This chain links TRBV4-1 with TRBJ2-5, with TRBD1 matching 7 bases. This CDR3 comprises 15 residues. CDR1 MGHRA and CDR2 YSYEKL come from the germline V gene. The J segment lost 4 bases and the V segment lost 2 bases, leaving 7 bases of the junction unmatched. CDR3 sequence reads: CASSQPDRNGETQYF. The CDR3 DNA is TGCGCCAGCAGCCAACCGGACAGGAACGGAGAGACCCAGTACTTC.

J is TRBJ2-3 and V is TRBV6-1, with 7 bases lining up with TRBD2. The germline V gene encodes CDR1 MNHNS and CDR2 SASEGT. The CDR3 loop spans 14 amino acids. The junction had 8 bases not matched to a gene; V was cut back by 5 bases and J by 6 bases. The CDR3 sequence is CASSRGDYGDTQYF. CDR3 in DNA: TGTGCCAGCAGTAGAGGGGACTACGGGGATACGCAGTATTTT.

In its sample, this clone was seen once. V usage is TRBV7-2 and J usage is TRBJ2-1, with D perhaps TRBD1 (6 bases). V was trimmed by 2 bases and J by 5 bases, leaving 13 bases between them. From germline, CDR1 is SGHTA and CDR2 FQGNSA. There are 15 residues in the CDR3. The DNA of the CDR3 is TGTGCCAGCAGCTTAAGACAGGTTGGGAACAATGAGCAGTTCTTC. As protein: CASSLRQVGNNEQFF.

The genes are TRBV5-1 and TRBJ2-5; 10 positions match TRBD2. CDR3 length: 15 residues. Germline CDR1 is SGHRS and CDR2 is YFSETQ. The ends lost 1 base at V and 5 bases at J; junction bases unmatched: 5. The CDR3, as DNA: TGCGCCAGCAGCTTGACTAGCGGGATCGCCGAGACCCAGTACTTC. Protein product: CASSLTSGIAETQYF.

This clone was counted only a few times. A read error may produce the germline difference seen at one junction end. This chain joins TRBV28 and TRBJ1-2; D not certain. CDR1 and CDR2 from the germline V gene are MDHEN and SYDVKM. The CDR3 spans 12 residues. The CDR3 here is CAGSNSVGERTF. The CDR3 DNA is TGTGCCGGCAGTAATTCGGTGGGAGAGAGGACCTTC.

V usage is TRBV7-3 and J usage is TRBJ1-1; the D gene is possibly TRBD1 (6 bases). V lost 1 base and J lost 7, with 13 bases in between. Germline V gene data show CDR1 as SGHTA and CDR2 as FQGTGA. This CDR3 region has 14 residues. The CDR3 loop reads CASSLNVGAGEAFF. The CDR3 DNA sequence: TGTGCCAGCAGCTTAAATGTGGGGGCAGGTGAAGCTTTCTTT.

The J gene is TRBJ2-3, the V gene TRBV11-2; TRBD2 is a possible D gene (6 bases). V lost 5 bases and J 2 bases, leaving 11 bases between the germline ends. The V gene's germline CDR1 is SGHAT and CDR2 FQNNGV. The CDR3 runs 14 residues. CDR3 in DNA: TGTGCCAGCAGCCCCGGGACTTACACAGATACGCAGTATTTT. It specifies CASSPGTYTDTQYF. The full variable domain, with the rest looked up from reference TRBV11-2 and TRBJ2-3, is EAGVAQSPRYKIIEKRQSVAFWCNPISGHATLYWYQQILGQGPKLLIQFQNNGVVDDSQLPKDRFSAERLKGVDSTLKIQPAKLEDSAVYLCASSPGTYTDTQYFGPGTRLTVL.

J is TRBJ2-7 and V is TRBV28, with 7 positions matching TRBD1. Looked up from germline, CDR1 is MDHEN and CDR2 is SYDVKM. Trimming removed 8 bases from V and 4 bases from J; junction bases left unmatched: 8. The CDR3 spans 13 residues. The CDR3 sequence: CASEEGARYEQYF. CDR3 DNA sequence: TGTGCCAGCGAAGAGGGGGCGAGGTACGAGCAGTACTTC.

The DNA of the CDR3 is TGTGCCAGCAGTTTTCAAGCCGGACAGGGGGCCTGGGAGACCCAGTACTTC. As protein: CASSFQAGQGAWETQYF. The rearrangement joins TRBV7-8 to TRBJ2-5; 11 positions agree with TRBD1. Germline CDR1 and CDR2: SGHVS and FQNEAQ. The CDR3 has 17 amino acids. J lost 5 bases, V lost 6 bases, and 14 bases had no gene match.

The rearrangement uses TRBV25-1 and TRBJ2-5; D is uncertain. The V end was cut by 1 base, the J end by 2 bases, with 8 bases between. Germline CDR1 reads MGHDK; CDR2 reads SYGVNS. The CDR3 loop spans 14 amino acids. The CDR3 loop reads CASSEFGQQETQYF. For the CDR3, the DNA is TGTGCCAGCAGTGAATTTGGGCAGCAAGAGACCCAGTACTTC.

This clone was seen only a few times. The genes are TRBV15 and TRBJ2-7; 10 nucleotides match TRBD1. The CDR3 is 15 residues long. CDR1 is LNHNV and CDR2 is YYDKDF in the germline V gene (reference sequence). V was clipped by 3 bases and J by 7 bases; unmatched bases: 9. DNA for the CDR3: TGTGCCACCAGCAGTCTCGACAGGGGGCATCGGGAGCAGTACTTC. It is translated as CATSSLDRGHREQYF.

A word on this clone: Other DNA sequences in the sample encode the same CDR3. The chain links TRBV6-6 to TRBJ2-7, with 8 bases lining up with TRBD1. Germline-derived CDR1 and CDR2 are MNHNY and SVGAGI (reference sequence). V gave up 2 bases and J gave up 1 base; unmatched junction bases: 1. CDR3 size: 14 residues. The CDR3: CASSYGQGSYEQYF. Here the CDR3 DNA reads TGTGCCAGCAGTTACGGACAGGGTTCCTACGAGCAGTACTTC.

The gene calls are TRBV28 and TRBJ2-7; D ambiguous. V lost 5 bases and J 2 bases, leaving 10 bases between the germline ends. The length of the CDR3 is 13 residues. Germline CDR1 MDHEN, CDR2 SYDVKM. The CDR3 region is CASSTTLPYEQYF. As DNA, the CDR3 is TGTGCCAGCAGTACGACACTCCCCTACGAGCAGTACTTC.

This chain connects TRBV28 to TRBJ2-3; 7 bases align to TRBD2. Germline V gene lookup returns CDR1 MDHEN and CDR2 SYDVKM. V dropped 5 bases and J dropped 3; count of bases not matched to a gene: 11. This CDR3 spans 16 amino acids. The DNA for the CDR3 is TGTGCCAGCAGTATTCTTCGGACTAGTGCGACAGATACGCAGTATTTT. Amino acids: CASSILRTSATDTQYF.

This chain connects TRBV27 to TRBJ2-6; 11 bases fit TRBD2. CDR1 and CDR2 from the germline V gene are MNHEY and SMNVEV (reference sequence). The CDR3 spans 19 residues. V was pared by 6 bases and J by 0 bases, with 10 bases of the junction left unmatched. CDR3 sequence: CASSNFHSGRDSGANVLTF. Written as DNA, the CDR3 is TGTGCCAGCAGCAACTTTCATAGCGGGAGGGACTCTGGGGCCAACGTCCTGACTTTC. Full variable domain (rest looked up from reference TRBV27 and TRBJ2-6): EAQVTQNPRYLITVTGKKLTVTCSQNMNHEYMSWYRQDPGLGLRQIYYSMNVEVTDKGDVPEGYKVSRKEKRNFPLILESPSPNQTSLYFCASSNFHSGRDSGANVLTFGAGSRLTVL.

For this clone: Within the sample, other DNA sequences also encode this same CDR3. The V call is TRBV9, the J call TRBJ2-1; a possible D gene is TRBD2 (5 bases). This CDR3 is 13 amino acids long. Germline CDR1 SGDLS, CDR2 YYNGEE. Trimming left V 3 bases short and J 4 bases short, with 8 bases between. The CDR3 spells CASSADSYNEQFF. The CDR3 coding sequence is TGTGCCAGCAGCGCGGACTCTTACAATGAGCAGTTCTTC.

The V call is TRBV7-3, the J call TRBJ2-7, with D possibly being TRBD1 (5 bases). The length of the CDR3 is 13 residues. V was clipped by 5 bases and J by 3 bases, with 11 bases between them. CDR1 is SGHTA and CDR2 is FQGTGA in the germline V gene. The CDR3 spells CASSPGPDYEQYF. The CDR3 DNA reads as TGTGCCAGCAGCCCAGGGCCAGACTACGAGCAGTACTTC. Full variable domain (outside the CDR3, taken from reference TRBV7-3 and TRBJ2-7): GAGVSQTPSNKVTEKGKYVELRCDPISGHTALYWYRQSLGQGPEFLIYFQGTGAADDSGLPNDRFFAVRPEGSVSTLKIQRTERGDSAVYLCASSPGPDYEQYFGPGTRLTVT.

The chain combines TRBV5-1 with TRBJ2-5; no clear D. The CDR3 runs to 13 residues. Germline V gives CDR1 SGHRS, CDR2 YFSETQ. Trimming cost V 1 base and J 4 bases, with 8 bases left between them. CDR3 amino acids: CASSLMLGETQYF. The CDR3 DNA reads TGCGCCAGCAGCTTGATGTTGGGAGAGACCCAGTACTTC.

The table lists this clone with a few counts. This sample includes further DNA sequences coding for the same CDR3. The CDR3 sequence is CASSYQQGPYEQYF. The CDR3 coding sequence is TGTGCCAGCAGCTATCAGCAGGGGCCCTACGAGCAGTACTTC. The rearrangement joins TRBV5-6 to TRBJ2-5; D perhaps matches TRBD1 (6 bases). The J call may be wrong; the DNA end is better matched by TRBJ2-7. The CDR3 consists of 14 residues. CDR1 SGHDT and CDR2 YYEEEE come from the germline V gene.

This chain joins TRBV15 and TRBJ2-7; D might be TRBD1 (5 bases). This CDR3 has 14 residues. Trimming removed 0 bases at V and 3 bases at J, with 9 bases between. Germline-derived CDR1 and CDR2 are LNHNV and YYDKDF (reference sequence). For the CDR3, the DNA is TGTGCCACCAGCAGAGATAGGACACACTACGAGCAGTACTTC. Encoded protein: CATSRDRTHYEQYF.

The rearrangement joins TRBV28 to TRBJ1-5; D unclear. Germline V lookup: CDR1 MDHEN, CDR2 SYDVKM. The CDR3 contains 15 residues. The V end was cut by 5 bases, the J end by 5 bases, with 16 bases between. CDR3 residues: CASSGSGGDHQPQHF. In DNA form, the CDR3 reads TGTGCCAGCAGTGGCTCCGGTGGCGACCATCAGCCCCAGCATTTT.

The chain carries TRBV6-6 and TRBJ2-1; no clear D. The V end was cut by 10 bases, the J end by 8 bases, with 12 bases between. Germline-derived CDR1 and CDR2 are MNHNY and SVGAGI (reference sequence). This CDR3 contains 11 residues. CDR3 DNA sequence: TGTGCCACCGGATTAAGGTATGAGCAGTTCTTC. Its translation: CATGLRYEQFF.

This clone was picked up a small number of times. This sequence joins TRBV5-1 and TRBJ2-7, with no clear D. The CDR3 covers 11 residues. V shed 0 bases and J shed 4 bases, with 2 bases lying between them. Per germline, CDR1 SGHRS and CDR2 YFSETQ. This CDR3 reads CASSLEYEQYF. The DNA of the CDR3 is TGCGCCAGCAGCTTGGAGTACGAGCAGTACTTC.

The J gene is TRBJ2-1, the V gene TRBV7-8; 10 bases map to TRBD2. The CDR3 is made up of 17 amino acids. Germline V gene sequence: CDR1 SGHVS, CDR2 FQNEAQ. V gave up 5 bases and J gave up 5 bases; unmatched junction bases: 12. The CDR3 DNA reads as TGTGCCAGCAGCCTTGTGGGGGGACTAGCGAATAACAATGAGCAGTTCTTC. Protein product: CASSLVGGLANNNEQFF.

With respect to this clone: A far larger clone is only one base removed, so a read error is likely. The chain links TRBV5-8 to TRBJ2-1, with unresolved D. CDR1 and CDR2 (germline): SGHTS, YDEGEE. The V end was cut by 1 base, the J end by 1 base, with 0 bases between. The CDR3 extends over 12 amino acids. The CDR3 nucleotides read TGTGCCAGCAGCTTGTCCTACAATGAGCAGTTCTTC. Amino acids: CASSLSYNEQFF.

The rearrangement links TRBV5-1 to TRBJ2-5; unclear D gene. Germline CDR1 SGHRS, CDR2 YFSETQ. V lost 0 bases and J 5 bases, leaving 14 bases between the germline ends. This CDR3 has 15 amino acids. CDR3 loop: CASSLAPSGQETQYF. The CDR3 DNA sequence: TGCGCCAGCAGCTTGGCTCCCTCCGGCCAGGAGACCCAGTACTTC.